This TCR beta chain was profiled in a study of human T cells and chemical hapten exposure. Study in general: DPC 0.01% went on the upper back by patch test, with reading at 6 days.

CDR1 and CDR2 (germline): SNHLY, FYNNEI. The length of the CDR3 is 14 residues. Between the trimmed V and J ends, which lost 8 bases and 3 bases, there was a span of 15 bases. This clonotype came up a few times. Its target is not known. Time point specified: patch test 3, about 24 weeks after DPC sensitization. Noted treatment: therapeutic diphenylcyclopropenone sensitization with weekly scalp DPC. Alopecia patients between 18 and 70 years old and suitable for DPC were used as donors. Findings and caveats of the study: Patch test score rose with PT1 expanded TCR count, significant at thresholds 8, 16 and 32, not 4. Expanded TCRs grouped into significantly more large CDR3 similarity clusters than controls produced.

MiXCR was run by TCRdb on the RACE reads, yielding one entry per CDR3 protein. The table lists tens of thousands of distinct CDR3 sequences, roughly 12% of them singletons. The clonotype comes from a man aged 25-45 years with alopecia areata. Some clones in this sample may be carry-over from other donors' samples. The chain couples TRBV2 to TRBJ2-3, with D maybe TRBD2 (6 bases). This specimen was whole blood, taken in connection with sensitization to the hapten diphenylcyclopropenone (DPC). The CDR3 protein is CASGSGSPTDTQYF. DNA for the CDR3: TGTGCCAGCGGTTCCGGGAGTCCAACAGATACGCAGTATTTT. The variable domain in full, completed from reference TRBV2 and TRBJ2-3, reads EPEVTQTPSHQVTQMGQEVILRCVPISNHLYFYWYRQILGQKVEFLVSFYNNEISEKSEIFDDQFSVERPDGSNFTLKIRSTKLEDSAMYFCASGSGSPTDTQYFGPGTRLTVL.